Below, one T cell receptor beta chain is given with its context. Its antigen remains unidentified. This sample was taken from a study of T cell responses to AZD1222 COVID-19 vaccine. Assay: immunoSEQ multiplex PCR; the TCRdb copy retains only in-frame clones and omits some. This sample has around 180,000 clones, with around 91% found just once. Overall study results and limits: Mapped onto spike, vaccine-associated CD4 TCRs spanned it and were dominant at 160-218 and 743-854. Close to half of all spike-specific TCRs reportedly target regions of the variants that are unmutated. The donors showed a predominance of white British ancestry and of females, with possible underestimation of clonal diversity.

Trimming took off 4 bases at V and 2 bases at J, with 12 bases between the two ends. Germline loops: CDR1 KGHDR, CDR2 SFDVKD. CDR3 length: 15 amino acids. This sequence joins TRBV24-1 and TRBJ2-3; D not resolved. The starting material was peripheral blood, obtained on day 0 of AZD1222 vaccination. The clonotype originates from an adult in good health. This CDR3 is CATSDVTQHTDTQYF. CDR3 DNA sequence: TGTGCCACCAGTGACGTGACACAACACACAGATACGCAGTATTTT.